This T cell receptor beta chain was recorded in a study of cytomegalovirus exposure and HLA in healthy donors. Trimming cost V 0 bases and J 3 bases; bases outside gene matches: 7. Germline lookup yields CDR1 SGHDT and CDR2 YYEEEE. The CDR3 is 16 residues long. The study's findings and limits: In vitro confirmation showed three CMV-associated chains to be CMV antigen specific. The number of N-insertions in an Asian-associated ancestry cluster was reportedly below the roughly 670-donor mean in a later analysis. A later look showed TCR association rates differing by HLA locus, highest for DRB1 and lowest for HLA-C.

The PCR ran on 60 Vbeta and 13 Jbeta primers. Clones were sequenced by immunoSEQ multiplex PCR, and TCRdb holds only the in-frame ones, with some missing. In the table there are about 120,000 clones, about 86% of which are singletons. Turning to this clone: Its antigen remains unknown.

The chain carries TRBV5-6 and TRBJ2-5, with 8 bases matching TRBD1. Sequenced: PBMCs. The receptor was isolated from a woman aged 25 to 39 in good health and CMV-seronegative. CDR3 sequence: CASSLGQGFAKETQYF. The DNA for the CDR3 is TGTGCCAGCAGCTTGGGACAGGGGTTCGCCAAAGAGACCCAGTACTTC.